Shown below are 8 T cell receptor beta chains from a single sample sequenced in a study of blood T cell repertoires in COVID-19. Data came from immunoSEQ multiplex PCR; TCRdb stores just in-frame clones and leaves some out. Here the sample spans approximately 150,000 clones, roughly four fifths being singletons. Sequenced sample: peripheral blood. The receptors originated from a human donor with acute or convalescent COVID-19. The donor label of this sample is uncertain.

CDR3 bases: TGTGCCAGCAGGCAACTGGACAGGAACACTGAAGCTTTCTTT. Translated: CASRQLDRNTEAFF. J is TRBJ1-1 and V is TRBV6-5, with a weak D call TRBD1 (6 bases). Germline CDR1 reads MNHEY; CDR2 reads SVGAGI. V was shortened by 6 bases and J by 1 base, with 12 bases between the two germline ends. CDR3 length: 14 residues.

The chain carries TRBV24-1 and TRBJ2-3; D is ambiguous. The V gene's germline CDR1 is KGHDR and CDR2 SFDVKD. CDR3 length equals 15 residues. V lost 5 bases and J lost 6, with 17 bases in between. CDR3 sequence: CATSGDSASEDTQYF. The CDR3 region has the DNA TGTGCCACCAGTGGTGACTCGGCCTCCGAGGATACGCAGTATTTT.

CDR3 sequence: CASSPRTGAFYGYTF. The CDR3 DNA reads as TGTGCCAGCAGCCCCCGGACAGGGGCCTTCTATGGCTACACCTTC. This sequence joins TRBV11-2 and TRBJ1-2; TRBD1 matches at 9 bases. The V segment lost 5 bases and the J segment 4 bases; nucleotides outside the gene matches: 8. CDR1 is SGHAT, CDR2 FQNNGV, per germline. This CDR3 region has 15 residues.

The chain has TRBV30 and TRBJ2-3; 7 bases match TRBD1. V trimming: 3 bases; J trimming: 1 base; junction bases outside the gene matches: 4. The germline V gene has CDR1 GTSNPN and CDR2 SVGIG (reference sequence). The CDR3 has 14 amino acids. This chain's CDR3 is CAWRRDSGTDTQYF. The CDR3 nucleotides are TGTGCCTGGAGACGGGACAGTGGCACAGATACGCAGTATTTT.

The count of this clone is one. The chain recombines TRBV10-2 with TRBJ2-3; 7 bases line up with TRBD2. V dropped 4 bases and J dropped 1; count of bases not matched to a gene: 2. The CDR3 is 14 amino acids. CDR1 and CDR2 from the germline V gene are WSHSY and SAAADI. Written as DNA, the CDR3 is TGCGCCAGCAGTGTAAGCGGGGGCACAGATACGCAGTATTTT. Translated: CASSVSGGTDTQYF.

The J gene is TRBJ2-1, the V gene TRBV5-1, with a tentative D call TRBD1 (5 bases). CDR1 and CDR2 from the germline V gene are SGHRS and YFSETQ. Deletions cut 1 base from V and 6 bases from J, with 8 bases between. This CDR3 is built from 13 residues. The DNA of the CDR3 is TGCGCCAGCAGCTTGCTGGGGCCCAATGAGCAGTTCTTC. Translating gives CASSLLGPNEQFF.

This clone has just one count. The gene calls are TRBV7-8 and TRBJ2-5; maybe TRBD2 (6 bases). The CDR3 sequence is 17 residues long. Trimming took off 5 bases at V and 2 bases at J, with 21 bases between the two ends. Germline CDR1 SGHVS, CDR2 FQNEAQ. The CDR3 coding sequence is TGTGCCAGCAGCCTCACACGCCTGCGGGATCTACAAGAGACCCAGTACTTC. It translates to CASSLTRLRDLQETQYF.

This clone appeared once. The chain combines TRBV29-1 with TRBJ1-1; 9 nucleotides agree with TRBD1. Trimming at V came to 6 bases and at J to 9 bases, leaving 8 bases not matched to a gene. This CDR3 is 12 amino acids long. In germline, CDR1 is SQVTM, CDR2 ANQGSEA. CDR3 sequence: CSVGNRGPQAFF. In nucleotides, the CDR3 is TGCAGCGTGGGTAACAGGGGGCCCCAAGCTTTCTTT.